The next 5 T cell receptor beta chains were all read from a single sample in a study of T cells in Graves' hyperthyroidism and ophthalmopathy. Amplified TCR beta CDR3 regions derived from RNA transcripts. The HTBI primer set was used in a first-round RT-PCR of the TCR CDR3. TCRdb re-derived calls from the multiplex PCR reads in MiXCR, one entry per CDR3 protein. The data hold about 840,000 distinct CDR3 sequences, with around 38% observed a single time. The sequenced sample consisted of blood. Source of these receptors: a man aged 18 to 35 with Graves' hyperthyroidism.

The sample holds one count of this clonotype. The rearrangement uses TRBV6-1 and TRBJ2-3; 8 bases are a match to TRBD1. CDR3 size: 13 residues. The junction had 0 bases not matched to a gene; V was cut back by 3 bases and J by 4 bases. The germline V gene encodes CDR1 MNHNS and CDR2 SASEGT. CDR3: CASSETGADTQYF. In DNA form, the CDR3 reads TGTGCCAGCAGTGAGACAGGGGCAGATACGCAGTATTTT.

CDR3 DNA: TGTGCCATCAGTGAGCTAGTAGCTTTCTTT. Translating gives CAISELVAFF. This chain joins TRBV10-3 and TRBJ1-1; D unclear. CDR1 and CDR2 from the germline V gene are ENHRY and SYGVKD. This CDR3 is built from 10 residues. The V and J ends lost 2 bases and 10 bases respectively, with 5 bases between them.

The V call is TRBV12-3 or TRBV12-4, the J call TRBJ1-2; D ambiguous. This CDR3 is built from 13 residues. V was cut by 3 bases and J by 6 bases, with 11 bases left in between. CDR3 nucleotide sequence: TGTGCCAGCAGTTTGGCCTCAGCCGATGGCTACACCTTC. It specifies CASSLASADGYTF.

The CDR3 coding sequence is TGTGCCAGCAGCTTAGCGCGCCCGGCGGGACGGAGCTCCTATAATTCACCCCTCCACTTT. It is translated as CASSLARPAGRSSYNSPLHF. The V call is TRBV7-6, the J call TRBJ1-6, with D possibly matching TRBD1 (5 bases). Trimming pared 0 bases from V and 0 bases from J, leaving 18 bases between. This CDR3 comprises 20 residues. The germline CDR1 and CDR2 sequences are SGHVS and FNYEAQ.

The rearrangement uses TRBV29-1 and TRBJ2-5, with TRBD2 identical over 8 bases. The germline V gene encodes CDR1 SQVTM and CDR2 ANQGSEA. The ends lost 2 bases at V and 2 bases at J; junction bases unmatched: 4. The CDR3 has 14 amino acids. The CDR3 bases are TGCAGCGTTGAATTAGCGGGATGGCAAGAGACCCAGTACTTC. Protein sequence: CSVELAGWQETQYF.